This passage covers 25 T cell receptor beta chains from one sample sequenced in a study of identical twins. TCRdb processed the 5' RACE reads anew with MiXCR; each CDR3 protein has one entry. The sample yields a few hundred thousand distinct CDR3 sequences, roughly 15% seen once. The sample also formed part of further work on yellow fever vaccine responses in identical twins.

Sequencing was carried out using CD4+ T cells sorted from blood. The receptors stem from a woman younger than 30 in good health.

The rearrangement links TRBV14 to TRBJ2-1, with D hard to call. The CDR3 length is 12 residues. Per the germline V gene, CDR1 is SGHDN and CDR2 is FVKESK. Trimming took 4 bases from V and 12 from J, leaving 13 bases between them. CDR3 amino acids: CASSPTGSVQFF. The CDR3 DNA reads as TGTGCCAGCAGCCCGACCGGTTCGGTGCAGTTCTTC.

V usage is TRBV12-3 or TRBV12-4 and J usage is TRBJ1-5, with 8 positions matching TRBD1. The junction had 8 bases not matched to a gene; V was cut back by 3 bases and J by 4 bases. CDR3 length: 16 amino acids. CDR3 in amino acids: CASSFAAGTGNQPQHF. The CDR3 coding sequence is TGTGCCAGCAGTTTTGCGGCGGGGACAGGTAATCAGCCCCAGCATTTT.

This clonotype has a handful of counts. CDR3 loop: CASSFHPPGSDTQYF. The CDR3 region has the DNA TGTGCCAGCAGTTTCCATCCCCCTGGGTCAGATACGCAGTATTTT. This chain links TRBV12-3 or TRBV12-4 with TRBJ2-3; D is ambiguous. V lost 3 bases and J 4 bases, leaving 14 bases between the germline ends. The CDR3 loop spans 15 amino acids.

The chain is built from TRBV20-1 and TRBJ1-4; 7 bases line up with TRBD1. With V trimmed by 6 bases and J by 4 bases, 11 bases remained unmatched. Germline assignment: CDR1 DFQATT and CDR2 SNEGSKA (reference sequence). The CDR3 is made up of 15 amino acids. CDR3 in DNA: TGCAGTGCCATCACCGACAGGGCGAGTAATGAAAAACTGTTTTTT. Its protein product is CSAITDRASNEKLFF.

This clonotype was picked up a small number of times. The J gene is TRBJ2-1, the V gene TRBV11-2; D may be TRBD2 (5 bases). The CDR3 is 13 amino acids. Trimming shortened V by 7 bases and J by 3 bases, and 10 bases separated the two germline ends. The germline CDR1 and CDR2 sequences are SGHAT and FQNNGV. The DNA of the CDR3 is TGTGCCAGCACCCCGGACTTCTACAATGAGCAGTTCTTC. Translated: CASTPDFYNEQFF.

The chain's CDR3 is CASSRGQGDGELFF. In DNA, the CDR3 is TGTGCCAGCAGCCGGGGACAGGGGGACGGGGAGCTGTTTTTT. This sequence joins TRBV7-6 and TRBJ2-2; 11 bases are shared with TRBD1. Germline assignment: CDR1 SGHVS and CDR2 FNYEAQ. The CDR3 consists of 14 residues. J was trimmed by 7 bases and V by 5 bases; bases with no gene match: 3. Complete variable domain (other parts from reference TRBV7-6 and TRBJ2-2): GAGVSQSPRYKVTKRGQDVALRCDPISGHVSLYWYRQALGQGPEFLTYFNYEAQQDKSGLPNDRFSAERPEGSISTLTIQRTEQRDSAMYRCASSRGQGDGELFFGEGSRLTVL.

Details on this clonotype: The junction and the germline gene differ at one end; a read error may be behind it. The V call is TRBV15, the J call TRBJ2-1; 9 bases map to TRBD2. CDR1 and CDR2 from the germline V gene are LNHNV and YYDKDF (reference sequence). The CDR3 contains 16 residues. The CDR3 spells CATSGEIASGANEQFF. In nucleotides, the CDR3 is TGTGCCACCAGCGGAGAAATAGCTAGCGGGGCCAATGAGCAGTTCTTC.

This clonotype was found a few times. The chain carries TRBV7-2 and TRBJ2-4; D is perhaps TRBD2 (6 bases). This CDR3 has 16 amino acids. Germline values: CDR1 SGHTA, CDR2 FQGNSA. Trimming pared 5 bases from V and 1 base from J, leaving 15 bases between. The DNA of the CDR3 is TGTGCCAGCAGCGATTGGGGGACTGGGGCCAAAAACATTCAGTACTTC. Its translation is CASSDWGTGAKNIQYF.

CDR3 residues: CASSQAEETQYF. CDR3 in DNA: TGTGCCAGCAGCCAAGCGGAAGAGACCCAGTACTTC. This chain links TRBV2 with TRBJ2-5; a possible D gene is TRBD2 (5 bases). The CDR3 is made up of 12 amino acids. V dropped 6 bases and J dropped 3 bases, with 8 bases sitting between them. The germline V gene encodes CDR1 SNHLY and CDR2 FYNNEI.

CDR3 region: CASSLAPTMNQPQHF. The CDR3 nucleotides are TGTGCCAGCAGCTTAGCCCCCACTATGAATCAGCCCCAGCATTTT. The chain uses TRBV7-2 and TRBJ1-5, with D uncertain. Germline assignment: CDR1 SGHTA and CDR2 FQGNSA. The V and J ends lost 0 bases and 4 bases respectively, with 10 bases between them. The CDR3 has 15 residues.

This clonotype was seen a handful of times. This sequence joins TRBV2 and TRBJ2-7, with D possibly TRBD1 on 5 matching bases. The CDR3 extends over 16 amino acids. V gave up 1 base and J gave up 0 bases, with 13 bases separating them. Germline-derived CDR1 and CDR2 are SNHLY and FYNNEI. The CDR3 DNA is TGTGCCAGCAGTGAAGTTCAGGGCTTAGGCTCCTACGAGCAGTACTTC. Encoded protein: CASSEVQGLGSYEQYF.

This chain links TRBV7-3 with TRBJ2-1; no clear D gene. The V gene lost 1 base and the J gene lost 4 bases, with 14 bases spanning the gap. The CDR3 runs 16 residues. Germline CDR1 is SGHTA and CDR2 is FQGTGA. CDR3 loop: CASSLRASDGYNEQFF. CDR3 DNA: TGTGCCAGCAGCTTAAGGGCCTCCGATGGGTACAATGAGCAGTTCTTC.

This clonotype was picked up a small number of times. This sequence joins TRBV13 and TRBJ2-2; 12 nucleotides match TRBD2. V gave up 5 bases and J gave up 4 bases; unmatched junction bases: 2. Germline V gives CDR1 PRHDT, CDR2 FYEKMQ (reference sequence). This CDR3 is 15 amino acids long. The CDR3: CASSRTSGITGELFF. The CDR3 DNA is TGTGCCAGCAGCAGGACTAGCGGGATCACCGGGGAGCTGTTTTTT.

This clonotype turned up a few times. The CDR3 sequence is CASSLRVSGELFF. As DNA, the CDR3 is TGTGCCAGCAGTTTACGCGTTTCCGGGGAGCTGTTTTTT. The chain combines TRBV27 with TRBJ2-2; the D is unclear. The length of the CDR3 is 13 residues. The germline V and J ends were trimmed by 2 bases and 6 bases, with 7 bases remaining between them. Germline V gene data show CDR1 as MNHEY and CDR2 as SMNVEV (reference sequence).

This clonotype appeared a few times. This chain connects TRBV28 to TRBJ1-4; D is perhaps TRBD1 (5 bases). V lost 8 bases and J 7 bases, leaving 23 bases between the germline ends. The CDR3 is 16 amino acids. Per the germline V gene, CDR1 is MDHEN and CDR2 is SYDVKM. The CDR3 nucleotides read TGTGCCAGCCGACTGTACCTGGGGACGGCGGGTGAAAAACTGTTTTTT. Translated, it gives CASRLYLGTAGEKLFF. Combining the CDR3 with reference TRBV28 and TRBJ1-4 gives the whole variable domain DVKVTQSSRYLVKRTGEKVFLECVQDMDHENMFWYRQDPGLGLRLIYFSYDVKMKEKGDIPEGYSVSREKKERFSLILESASTNQTSMYLCASRLYLGTAGEKLFFGSGTQLSVL.

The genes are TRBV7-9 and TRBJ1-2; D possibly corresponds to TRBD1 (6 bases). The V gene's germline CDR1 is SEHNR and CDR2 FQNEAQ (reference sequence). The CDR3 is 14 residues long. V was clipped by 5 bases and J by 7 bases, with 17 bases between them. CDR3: CASSPYPAGAGYTF. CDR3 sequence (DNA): TGTGCCAGCAGCCCCTATCCCGCAGGGGCTGGCTACACCTTC.

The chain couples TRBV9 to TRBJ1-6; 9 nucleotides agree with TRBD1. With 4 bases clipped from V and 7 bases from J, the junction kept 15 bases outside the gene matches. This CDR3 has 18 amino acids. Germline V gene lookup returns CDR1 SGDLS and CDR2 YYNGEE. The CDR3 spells CASSPMGRGTGNNSPLHF. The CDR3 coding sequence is TGTGCCAGCAGCCCCATGGGGCGGGGGACAGGGAACAATTCACCCCTCCACTTT.

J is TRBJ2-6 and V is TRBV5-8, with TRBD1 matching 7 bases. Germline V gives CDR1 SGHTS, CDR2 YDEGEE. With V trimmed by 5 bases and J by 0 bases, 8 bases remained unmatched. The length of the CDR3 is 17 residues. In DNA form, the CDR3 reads TGTGCCAGCAGATATGACAGGGAGAACTCTGGGGCCAACGTCCTGACTTTC. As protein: CASRYDRENSGANVLTF.

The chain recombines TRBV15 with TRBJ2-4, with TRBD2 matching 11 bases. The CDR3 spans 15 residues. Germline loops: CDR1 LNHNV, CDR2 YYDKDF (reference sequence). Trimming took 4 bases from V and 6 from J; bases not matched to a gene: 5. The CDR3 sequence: CATSTDLAGGNIQYF. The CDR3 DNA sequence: TGTGCCACCAGCACCGACCTAGCGGGAGGAAACATTCAGTACTTC. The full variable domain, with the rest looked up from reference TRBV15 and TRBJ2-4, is DAMVIQNPRYQVTQFGKPVTLSCSQTLNHNVMYWYQQKSSQAPKLLFHYYDKDFNNEADTPDNFQSRRPNTSFCFLDIRSPGLGDTAMYLCATSTDLAGGNIQYFGAGTRLSVL.

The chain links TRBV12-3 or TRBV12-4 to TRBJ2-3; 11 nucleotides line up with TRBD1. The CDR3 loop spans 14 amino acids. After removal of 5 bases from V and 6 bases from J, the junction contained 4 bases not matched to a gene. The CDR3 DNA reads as TGTGCCAGCAGTGGGACAGGGGGGAGCGATACGCAGTATTTT. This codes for CASSGTGGSDTQYF.

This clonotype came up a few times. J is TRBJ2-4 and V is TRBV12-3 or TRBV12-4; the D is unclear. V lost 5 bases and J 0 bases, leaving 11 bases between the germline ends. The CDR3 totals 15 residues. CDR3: CASSGWSLAKNIQYF. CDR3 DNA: TGTGCCAGCAGTGGGTGGTCGTTAGCCAAAAACATTCAGTACTTC.

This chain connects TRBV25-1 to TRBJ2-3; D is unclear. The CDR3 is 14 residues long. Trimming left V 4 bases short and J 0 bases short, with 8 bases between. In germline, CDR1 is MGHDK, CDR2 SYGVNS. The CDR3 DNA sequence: TGTGCCAGCAGTGGACTGGCTAGCACAGATACGCAGTATTTT. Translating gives CASSGLASTDTQYF.

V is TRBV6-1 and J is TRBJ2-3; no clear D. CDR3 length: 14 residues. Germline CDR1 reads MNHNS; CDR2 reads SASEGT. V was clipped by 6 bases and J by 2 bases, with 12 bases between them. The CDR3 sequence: CASSQGQITDTQYF. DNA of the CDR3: TGTGCCAGCAGCCAAGGGCAGATCACAGATACGCAGTATTTT.

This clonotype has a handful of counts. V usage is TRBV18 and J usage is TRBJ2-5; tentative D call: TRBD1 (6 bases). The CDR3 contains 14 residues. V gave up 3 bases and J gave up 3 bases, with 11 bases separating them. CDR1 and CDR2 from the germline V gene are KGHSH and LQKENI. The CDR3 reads CASSPIGGKETQYF. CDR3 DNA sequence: TGTGCCAGCTCACCTATTGGGGGCAAAGAGACCCAGTACTTC. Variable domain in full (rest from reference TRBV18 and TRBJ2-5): NAGVMQNPRHLVRRRGQEARLRCSPMKGHSHVYWYRQLPEEGLKFMVYLQKENIIDESGMPKERFSAEFPKEGPSILRIQQVVRGDSAAYFCASSPIGGKETQYFGPGTRLLVL.

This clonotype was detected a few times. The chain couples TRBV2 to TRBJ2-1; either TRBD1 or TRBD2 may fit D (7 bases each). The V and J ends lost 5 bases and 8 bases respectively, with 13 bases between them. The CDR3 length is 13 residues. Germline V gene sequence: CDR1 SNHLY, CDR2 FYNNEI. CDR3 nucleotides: TGTGCCAGCAGTTTCCCAGGGGGGGATGAGCAGTTCTTC. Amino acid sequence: CASSFPGGDEQFF.